A single sample gave rise to the 32 T cell receptor beta chains below, sequenced in a study of T cells after posttransplantation cyclophosphamide. The method was immunoSEQ multiplex PCR; TCRdb's version includes in-frame clones alone and lacks a portion of them. The repertoire holds some 61,000 clones, with roughly 95% as singletons. Sequenced input: PBMCs. The source is a woman in her thirties in good health and a related stem cell transplant donor.

This clone appeared once. The chain's CDR3 is CAWSRTGLRQPQHF. Written as DNA, the CDR3 is TGTGCCTGGAGCCGGACAGGGCTGCGTCAGCCCCAGCATTTT. The rearrangement links TRBV30 to TRBJ1-5; 8 bases align to TRBD1. Germline CDR1 GTSNPN, CDR2 SVGIG (reference sequence). CDR3 size: 14 residues. With 3 bases clipped from V and 6 bases from J, the junction kept 7 bases outside the gene matches.

This clone came up many times. V usage is TRBV6-1 and J usage is TRBJ1-1, with 8 bases that match TRBD1. V lost 4 bases and J lost 3; bases outside the gene matches: 7. The length of the CDR3 is 15 residues. Germline CDR1 MNHNS, CDR2 SASEGT. The CDR3 region is CASSARDRRDTEAFF. For the CDR3, the DNA is TGTGCCAGCAGTGCCCGGGACAGGAGGGACACTGAAGCTTTCTTT.

V and J are TRBV12-5 and TRBJ1-1; unclear D gene. This CDR3 contains 13 residues. Germline CDR1 is LGHNT and CDR2 is FRNRAP. V was shortened by 0 bases and J by 1 base, with 3 bases between the two germline ends. CDR3 DNA: TGTGCTAGTGGTTTGGTTGGGAACACTGAAGCTTTCTTT. This encodes CASGLVGNTEAFF.

The rearrangement joins TRBV7-2 to TRBJ2-7; D is uncertain. Germline V gene lookup returns CDR1 SGHTA and CDR2 FQGNSA. The CDR3 has 16 residues. V was trimmed by 7 bases and J by 0 bases, leaving 19 bases between them. The CDR3 region is CASTRNSRSNSYEQYF. In nucleotides, the CDR3 is TGTGCCAGCACCCGTAACTCCCGATCTAACTCCTACGAGCAGTACTTC.

The CDR3 loop reads CASSESGQGEETQYF. CDR3 DNA sequence: TGCGCCAGCAGTGAATCCGGACAGGGGGAAGAGACCCAGTACTTC. The V gene is TRBV10-1, the J gene TRBJ2-5; 10 bases fit TRBD1. J lost 3 bases, V lost 3 bases, and 4 bases had no gene match. Per germline, CDR1 WNHNN and CDR2 SYGVQD (reference sequence). There are 15 residues in the CDR3.

The chain combines TRBV28 with TRBJ1-2, with TRBD1 as a possible D gene (5 bases). The germline CDR1 and CDR2 sequences are MDHEN and SYDVKM. The CDR3 has 16 residues. V gave up 2 bases and J gave up 6 bases, with 19 bases separating them. CDR3 DNA: TGTGCCAGCAGTTTAGGGGTTAACAGGCTTAGAGATGGCTACACCTTC. This translates into CASSLGVNRLRDGYTF.

The V gene is TRBV6-6, the J gene TRBJ1-3, with 10 nucleotides matching TRBD1. Per the germline V gene, CDR1 is MNHNY and CDR2 is SVGAGI (reference sequence). V trimming: 6 bases; J trimming: 3 bases; junction bases outside the gene matches: 5. The CDR3 runs 15 residues. The CDR3 DNA sequence: TGTGCCAGCAGAATGACAGGGGGCGGTGGAAACACCATATATTTT. Translated: CASRMTGGGGNTIYF.

The genes are TRBV5-1 and TRBJ1-6, with D possibly TRBD1 on 5 matching bases. Germline V gene lookup returns CDR1 SGHRS and CDR2 YFSETQ. The CDR3 has 15 residues. V was trimmed by 0 bases and J by 10 bases, leaving 14 bases between them. CDR3 in amino acids: CASSLAREAGSPLHF. CDR3 in DNA: TGCGCCAGCAGCTTGGCCAGGGAGGCAGGGTCACCCCTCCACTTT.

The gene calls are TRBV4-1 and TRBJ1-1, with D perhaps TRBD1 (5 bases). Germline V gene lookup returns CDR1 MGHRA and CDR2 YSYEKL. The germline V and J ends were trimmed by 1 base and 4 bases, with 22 bases remaining between them. The CDR3 runs to 18 residues. The CDR3 loop is CASSQGTVQLQGLTEAFF. For the CDR3, the DNA is TGCGCCAGCAGCCAAGGGACTGTCCAACTCCAGGGACTCACTGAAGCTTTCTTT.

The chain recombines TRBV19 with TRBJ2-3; 10 bases line up with TRBD2. The CDR3 contains 18 residues. V trimming: 4 bases; J trimming: 0 bases; junction bases outside the gene matches: 10. Germline lookup yields CDR1 LNHDA and CDR2 SQIVND (reference sequence). The CDR3 nucleotides are TGTGCCAGTAGTACAGTAGCGGGGGGCGGCCCTAGCACAGATACGCAGTATTTT. It specifies CASSTVAGGGPSTDTQYF.

The chain couples TRBV5-8 to TRBJ2-7; D call uncertain. Germline CDR1 reads SGHTS; CDR2 reads YDEGEE. The length of the CDR3 is 12 residues. V was shortened by 1 base and J by 3 bases, with 5 bases between the two germline ends. CDR3: CASSLRSYEQYF. CDR3 coding DNA: TGTGCCAGCAGCTTGAGGAGCTACGAGCAGTACTTC.

This chain connects TRBV2 to TRBJ2-5; TRBD2 agrees at 10 bases. CDR1 is SNHLY and CDR2 is FYNNEI in the germline V gene. V lost 3 bases and J lost 1; bases outside the gene matches: 5. The CDR3 sequence is 16 residues long. CDR3 sequence (DNA): TGTGCCAGCAGTGAGGAACTAGCGGGGAGCCAAGAGACCCAGTACTTC. It codes for CASSEELAGSQETQYF.

The rearrangement joins TRBV27 to TRBJ2-5, with 11 bases identical to TRBD1. The J call could be wrong; TRBJ2-7 is a better fit for the DNA end. CDR1 MNHEY and CDR2 SMNVEV come from the germline V gene (reference sequence). CDR3 length: 15 residues. CDR3 DNA sequence: TGTGCCAGCAGTTTCGGACAGGGGGCTGGCTACGAGCAGTACTTC. Residues: CASSFGQGAGYEQYF.

This clone has a single count. The rearrangement joins TRBV6-1 to TRBJ1-6; TRBD1 is a possible D gene (6 bases). The germline V gene has CDR1 MNHNS and CDR2 SASEGT. The CDR3 sequence is 13 residues long. Trimming removed 1 base from V and 12 bases from J, with 10 bases in between. The chain's CDR3 is CASSEVGGQPLHF. CDR3 nucleotides: TGTGCCAGCAGTGAAGTGGGGGGACAACCCCTCCACTTT.

V usage is TRBV7-9 and J usage is TRBJ2-5, with 10 bases identical to TRBD2. The CDR3 is 15 amino acids. V gave up 1 base and J gave up 7 bases; unmatched junction bases: 6. The V gene's germline CDR1 is SEHNR and CDR2 FQNEAQ (reference sequence). The CDR3 region has the DNA TGTGCCAGCAGCTTAGGGCTAGCGGGGGCAGGGACCCAGTACTTC. The encoded protein is CASSLGLAGAGTQYF.

This rearrangement joins TRBV28 to TRBJ2-1, with D unclear. This CDR3 is built from 10 residues. Trimming stripped 6 bases from V and 6 bases from J, with 3 bases between. Germline V CDR1 and CDR2: MDHEN, SYDVKM. CDR3 DNA: TGTGCCAGCAGCTTCAATGAGCAGTTCTTC. Translating it yields CASSFNEQFF.

This chain links TRBV28 with TRBJ1-1; D is perhaps TRBD1 (6 bases). This CDR3 contains 13 residues. V gave up 3 bases and J gave up 4 bases, with 9 bases separating them. Germline CDR1 reads MDHEN; CDR2 reads SYDVKM. The DNA of the CDR3 is TGTGCCAGCAGTTTGGACAGAACCACTGAAGCTTTCTTT. This gives the protein CASSLDRTTEAFF.

A remark on this clone: One junction end does not reproduce the germline sequence, and a read error may be involved. The chain employs TRBV7-6 and TRBJ1-6; a weak D match, TRBD1 (5 bases). This CDR3 spans 16 amino acids. CDR1 and CDR2 (germline): SGHVS, FNYEAQ. The CDR3 protein is CASSLATASYNSPLHF. The CDR3 coding sequence is TGTGCCAGCAGCCTAGCGACAGCCTCCTATAATTCACCCCTCCACTTT.

J is TRBJ2-7 and V is TRBV6-4, with D maybe TRBD1 (5 bases). Germline V gene lookup returns CDR1 MRHNA and CDR2 SNTAGT. V was trimmed by 9 bases and J by 3 bases, leaving 12 bases between them. The CDR3 loop spans 12 amino acids. In nucleotides, the CDR3 is TGTGCCAGGCCCGGGCAGGGCTACGAGCAGTACTTC. This encodes CARPGQGYEQYF.

V and J are TRBV6-5 and TRBJ1-6; TRBD1 aligns across 7 bases. The V gene's germline CDR1 is MNHEY and CDR2 SVGAGI. The length of the CDR3 is 13 residues. The trim removed 11 bases at V and 10 bases at J, leaving 11 bases unmatched. The CDR3 DNA sequence: TGTGCCTCGAGACAGGGAAGGGAATCACCCCTCCACTTT. It is translated as CASRQGRESPLHF.

The rearrangement links TRBV9 to TRBJ1-2; TRBD1 matches at 7 bases. The CDR3 extends over 13 amino acids. Germline V gene data show CDR1 as SGDLS and CDR2 as YYNGEE. V shed 4 bases and J 2 bases; nucleotides not matched to a gene: 2. Here the CDR3 reads CASSKQGNYGYTF. DNA for the CDR3: TGTGCCAGCAGCAAACAGGGGAACTATGGCTACACCTTC.

This chain links TRBV10-2 with TRBJ1-1; 7 nucleotides agree with TRBD1. V dropped 5 bases and J dropped 8; count of bases not matched to a gene: 2. CDR3 size: 11 residues. From germline, CDR1 is WSHSY and CDR2 SAAADI. This CDR3 is CASSRDREAFF. The CDR3 DNA sequence: TGCGCCAGCAGTCGGGACAGAGAAGCTTTCTTT.

CDR3 in amino acids: CASSYLGLAEEQYF. In DNA form, the CDR3 reads TGTGCCAGCAGTTATCTCGGACTAGCGGAGGAGCAGTACTTC. This chain links TRBV6-5 with TRBJ2-7, with 10 bases matching TRBD2. CDR1 is MNHEY and CDR2 is SVGAGI in the germline V gene. V shed 3 bases and J 7 bases; nucleotides not matched to a gene: 6. The CDR3 spans 14 residues.

The CDR3 DNA is TGTGCCAGCAGGGCGGGACCGCTGGAGACCCAGTACTTC. Protein: CASRAGPLETQYF. The V gene is TRBV7-7, the J gene TRBJ2-5; possibly TRBD2 for D (6 bases). From germline, CDR1 is SSHAT and CDR2 FNYEAQ (reference sequence). This CDR3 spans 13 amino acids. V was clipped by 6 bases and J by 5 bases, with 13 bases between them.

This clone was seen only once. This sequence joins TRBV5-1 and TRBJ2-7, with D maybe TRBD2 (6 bases). In germline, CDR1 is SGHRS, CDR2 YFSETQ. This CDR3 is built from 16 residues. V was trimmed by 0 bases and J by 2 bases, leaving 15 bases between them. CDR3 protein: CASSLEVWGLPYEQYF. In DNA form, the CDR3 reads TGCGCCAGCAGCTTGGAAGTGTGGGGACTTCCCTACGAGCAGTACTTC.

V usage is TRBV27 and J usage is TRBJ2-7, with D possibly TRBD2 on 7 matching bases. CDR3 length: 13 amino acids. Germline-derived CDR1 and CDR2 are MNHEY and SMNVEV (reference sequence). With 6 bases removed from V and 5 bases from J, the gap between germline ends came to 14 bases. The CDR3 loop is CASREGGRNEQYF. The CDR3 DNA reads TGTGCCAGCAGGGAGGGGGGGCGGAACGAGCAGTACTTC.

The V call is TRBV7-3, the J call TRBJ1-6; TRBD1 agrees at 8 bases. This CDR3 comprises 15 residues. CDR1 and CDR2 (germline): SGHTA, FQGTGA. V lost 5 bases and J lost 10; bases outside the gene matches: 10. This CDR3 is CASSPTGQVFSPLHF. CDR3 DNA sequence: TGTGCCAGCAGCCCGACGGGACAGGTTTTCTCACCCCTCCACTTT. Full variable domain (missing parts from reference TRBV7-3 and TRBJ1-6): GAGVSQTPSNKVTEKGKYVELRCDPISGHTALYWYRQSLGQGPEFLIYFQGTGAADDSGLPNDRFFAVRPEGSVSTLKIQRTERGDSAVYLCASSPTGQVFSPLHFGNGTRLTVT.

The V call is TRBV2, the J call TRBJ1-6; TRBD1 matches 8 bases. The CDR3 has 15 amino acids. Germline V gene sequence: CDR1 SNHLY, CDR2 FYNNEI. Losses at the gene ends were 6 bases for V and 13 bases for J; bases not matched to a gene: 14. CDR3 sequence reads: CASSRGTGSGLPLHF. The CDR3 nucleotides read TGTGCCAGCAGCCGCGGGACAGGCAGCGGACTGCCCCTCCACTTT.

The V call is TRBV5-5, the J call TRBJ2-5; 8 bases agree with TRBD1. The CDR3 has 14 residues. Germline lookup yields CDR1 SGHKS and CDR2 YYEKEE (reference sequence). The V gene end was trimmed by 4 bases and the J gene end by 1 base; junction bases not matched to a gene: 3. The CDR3 DNA reads TGTGCCAGCAGCACCGGACAGGGCCAAGAGACCCAGTACTTC. As protein: CASSTGQGQETQYF.

J is TRBJ1-1 and V is TRBV15; 8 nucleotides line up with TRBD1. The CDR3 loop spans 13 amino acids. CDR1 and CDR2 from the germline V gene are LNHNV and YYDKDF (reference sequence). After removal of 4 bases from V and 3 bases from J, the junction contained 1 base not matched to a gene. DNA for the CDR3: TGTGCCACCAGCATGACAGGGGACACTGAAGCTTTCTTT. Its translation: CATSMTGDTEAFF.

This sequence joins TRBV10-3 and TRBJ1-4; possible D gene TRBD1, 5 bases. The CDR3 contains 16 residues. Germline loops: CDR1 ENHRY, CDR2 SYGVKD. Deletions cut 0 bases from V and 8 bases from J, with 16 bases between. CDR3 sequence: CAISESGAGAGEKLFF. CDR3 in DNA: TGTGCCATCAGTGAGTCTGGGGCAGGCGCGGGAGAAAAACTGTTTTTT.

The V and J genes are TRBV13 and TRBJ2-3, with TRBD2 as a possible D gene (7 bases). Germline V gives CDR1 PRHDT, CDR2 FYEKMQ (reference sequence). Trimming shortened V by 2 bases and J by 0 bases, and 12 bases separated the two germline ends. CDR3 length: 16 residues. DNA of the CDR3: TGTGCCAGCAGCTTATCACGGGGGGCAAGCACAGATACGCAGTATTTT. The encoded protein is CASSLSRGASTDTQYF. The variable domain in full, with the rest retrieved from reference TRBV13 and TRBJ2-3, is AAGVIQSPRHLIKEKRETATLKCYPIPRHDTVYWYQQGPGQDPQFLISFYEKMQSDKGSIPDRFSAQQFSDYHSELNMSSLELGDSALYFCASSLSRGASTDTQYFGPGTRLTVL.